The 29 T cell receptor beta chains reported below all come from one sample, sequenced in a study of blood T cell repertoires in COVID-19 (dated by TCRdb to 2018 to 2021). The library came from the immunoSEQ multiplex PCR assay. Entries here come from immuneACCESS through TCRdb and include only in-frame sequences with V and J called. Some clones fail to appear in such tables; in the studies checked, an unresolved V gene covers under half of the shortfall, and the cause of the remainder is unknown. This sample comprises roughly 380,000 clones, about four fifths of them detected only once. Together, the top ten hold 0.85% to 1.2% of the sample. Material for sequencing was peripheral blood. Every receptor here comes from a human donor with acute or convalescent COVID-19. The donor label of this sample is uncertain.

The CDR3: CSARVQTGVYF. The CDR3 nucleotides are TGCAGTGCTAGAGTTCAGACAGGGGTCTACTTC. V gene TRBV20-1 combines with J gene TRBJ2-7, with 8 bases matching TRBD1. This CDR3 is built from 11 residues. The V segment lost 1 base and the J segment 13 bases; nucleotides outside the gene matches: 6. Looked up from germline, CDR1 is DFQATT and CDR2 is SNEGSKA (reference sequence).

The chain recombines TRBV6-5 with TRBJ2-2; 7 bases align to TRBD2. CDR1 and CDR2 from the germline V gene are MNHEY and SVGAGI. CDR3 length: 14 amino acids. V trimming: 5 bases; J trimming: 7 bases; junction bases outside the gene matches: 7. The CDR3 loop reads CASSMGGTGGELFF. The CDR3 DNA is TGTGCCAGCAGTATGGGGGGGACGGGCGGGGAGCTGTTTTTT.

In the case of this clone: One junction end does not reproduce the germline sequence, and a read error may be involved. The gene calls are TRBV3-1 (or the pseudogene TRBV3-2) and TRBJ1-2; TRBD1 agrees at 7 bases. CDR3 length equals 16 residues. Germline values: CDR1 LGHDT, CDR2 YNNKEL (reference sequence). CDR3 loop: CASSQGPTGRLYGYTF. The CDR3 nucleotides read TGTGCCAGCAGTCAAGGTCCGACAGGGAGGCTCTATGGCTACACCTTC.

The chain has TRBV5-8 and TRBJ1-1; 7 nucleotides match TRBD1. Looked up from germline, CDR1 is SGHTS and CDR2 is YDEGEE. V lost 1 base, J lost 5 bases, and 8 bases stayed unmatched. CDR3 size: 15 residues. CDR3 nucleotide sequence: TGTGCCAGCAGCTTGTTGGGACAGCGGAGGACTGAAGCTTTCTTT. Its protein product is CASSLLGQRRTEAFF.

The rearrangement joins TRBV2 to TRBJ2-7, with D maybe TRBD1 (5 bases). Trimming left V 7 bases short and J 2 bases short, with 15 bases between. Germline V gene sequence: CDR1 SNHLY, CDR2 FYNNEI. The CDR3 runs to 14 residues. CDR3: CASIKEQATYEQYF. The CDR3 DNA reads as TGTGCCAGCATTAAGGAACAGGCTACCTACGAGCAGTACTTC.

This clone was detected only once. The V gene is TRBV28, the J gene TRBJ1-3; 9 bases align to TRBD1. Germline V gene lookup returns CDR1 MDHEN and CDR2 SYDVKM. V shed 6 bases, J shed 3 bases, and the junction held 3 bases outside the gene matches. The CDR3 consists of 14 residues. This CDR3 is CASRGDRDGNTIYF. The CDR3 nucleotides are TGTGCCAGCAGAGGGGACAGGGATGGAAACACCATATATTTT.

Note on this clone: Other DNA sequences in this specimen translate into the identical CDR3. V is TRBV9 and J is TRBJ1-2; D is possibly TRBD1 (5 bases). The CDR3 is 13 residues long. Trimming pared 0 bases from V and 4 bases from J, leaving 7 bases between. Per germline, CDR1 SGDLS and CDR2 YYNGEE. CDR3 sequence: CASSVDRSYGYTF. The DNA for the CDR3 is TGTGCCAGCAGCGTAGACAGGTCCTATGGCTACACCTTC.

The rearrangement joins TRBV3-1 (or the pseudogene TRBV3-2) to TRBJ2-2; the D gene is possibly TRBD2 (5 bases). Germline lookup yields CDR1 LGHDT and CDR2 YNNKEL (reference sequence). The CDR3 loop spans 16 amino acids. Deletions cut 4 bases from V and 0 bases from J, with 12 bases between. CDR3 DNA: TGTGCCAGCAGCCTTTACGGGGTCACGAACACCGGGGAGCTGTTTTTT. Its translation is CASSLYGVTNTGELFF.

V usage is TRBV3-1 (or the pseudogene TRBV3-2) and J usage is TRBJ1-3, with 9 positions matching TRBD1. This CDR3 contains 16 residues. V trimming: 3 bases; J trimming: 8 bases; junction bases outside the gene matches: 11. Per germline, CDR1 LGHDT and CDR2 YNNKEL (reference sequence). The DNA for the CDR3 is TGTGCCAGCAGCCAGTCCGCCCGACAGGGGGGGGACACCATATATTTT. Encoded protein: CASSQSARQGGDTIYF.

The chain recombines TRBV3-1 (or the pseudogene TRBV3-2) with TRBJ2-3, with 12 bases aligning to TRBD2. Per the germline V gene, CDR1 is LGHDT and CDR2 is YNNKEL (reference sequence). V shed 4 bases, J shed 6 bases, and the junction held 5 bases outside the gene matches. The CDR3 runs 15 residues. The CDR3 protein is CASSRLAGAGDTQYF. The CDR3, as DNA: TGTGCCAGCAGCCGACTAGCGGGGGCCGGGGATACGCAGTATTTT.

This clone was observed once. This chain connects TRBV7-7 to TRBJ2-5, with D possibly being TRBD1 (6 bases). The V gene's germline CDR1 is SSHAT and CDR2 FNYEAQ (reference sequence). Trimming shortened V by 5 bases and J by 5 bases, and 12 bases separated the two germline ends. The CDR3 contains 13 residues. CDR3: CASSPTGMETQYF. The CDR3 DNA follows: TGTGCCAGCAGCCCCACAGGGATGGAGACCCAGTACTTC.

CDR3 loop: CASSLGITTPNQPQHF. CDR3 nucleotides: TGTGCCAGCAGTTTGGGCATAACCACACCAAATCAGCCCCAGCATTTT. The chain uses TRBV28 and TRBJ1-5; the D is unclear. From germline, CDR1 is MDHEN and CDR2 SYDVKM. The V gene lost 3 bases and the J gene lost 4 bases, with 16 bases spanning the gap. The CDR3 sequence is 16 residues long. Filled out from reference TRBV28 and TRBJ1-5, the complete variable domain reads DVKVTQSSRYLVKRTGEKVFLECVQDMDHENMFWYRQDPGLGLRLIYFSYDVKMKEKGDIPEGYSVSREKKERFSLILESASTNQTSMYLCASSLGITTPNQPQHFGDGTRLSIL.

V usage is TRBV12-3 or TRBV12-4 and J usage is TRBJ2-6, with a weak D call TRBD1 (5 bases). This CDR3 contains 13 residues. With 5 bases removed from V and 3 bases from J, the gap between germline ends came to 5 bases. The CDR3 is CASSTGGANVLTF. The CDR3 DNA reads as TGTGCCAGCAGTACAGGTGGGGCCAACGTCCTGACTTTC.

The rearrangement links TRBV4-2 to TRBJ2-5; D is possibly TRBD2 (6 bases). The CDR3 extends over 13 amino acids. The V end was cut by 1 base, the J end by 5 bases, with 8 bases between. Per the germline V gene, CDR1 is LGHNA and CDR2 is YNFKEQ. CDR3 residues: CASSQGSGETQYF. The CDR3 DNA reads TGTGCCAGCAGCCAAGGTAGCGGTGAGACCCAGTACTTC.

V and J are TRBV7-9 and TRBJ2-5; 8 bases are a match to TRBD1. V shed 1 base and J 4 bases; nucleotides not matched to a gene: 8. CDR1 SEHNR and CDR2 FQNEAQ come from the germline V gene (reference sequence). The CDR3 contains 16 residues. CDR3 DNA sequence: TGTGCCAGCAGCTTAGAGTTTCAGGGGGCGGGAGAGACCCAGTACTTC. Its protein is CASSLEFQGAGETQYF.

The V gene is TRBV5-1, the J gene TRBJ1-4; D remains ambiguous. This CDR3 has 16 residues. Looked up from germline, CDR1 is SGHRS and CDR2 is YFSETQ. V shed 0 bases and J shed 3 bases, with 12 bases lying between them. The chain's CDR3 is CASSLVGKGANEKLFF. DNA of the CDR3: TGCGCCAGCAGCTTGGTGGGAAAGGGAGCTAATGAAAAACTGTTTTTT.

The V gene is TRBV27, the J gene TRBJ2-2; a weak D match, TRBD2 (7 bases). The ends were cut back, 5 bases at V and 7 bases at J, with 26 bases in the middle. CDR3 size: 18 residues. Germline values: CDR1 MNHEY, CDR2 SMNVEV (reference sequence). CDR3 protein: CASSTRGGGGPRGGELFF. CDR3 nucleotides: TGTGCCAGCAGTACAAGGGGGGGCGGGGGCCCAAGGGGCGGGGAGCTGTTTTTT.

The chain uses TRBV10-1 and TRBJ2-4, with 9 nucleotides matching TRBD1. The CDR3 runs to 19 residues. Germline V gene data show CDR1 as WNHNN and CDR2 as SYGVQD (reference sequence). With V trimmed by 6 bases and J by 0 bases, 15 bases remained unmatched. CDR3 nucleotide sequence: TGCGCCAGCAGGGGTCGACAGGGGGATATTAGTATAGCCAAAAACATTCAGTACTTC. As protein: CASRGRQGDISIAKNIQYF.

This clone was recorded a few times. V usage is TRBV19 and J usage is TRBJ2-3, with 15 bases fitting TRBD2. The V gene's germline CDR1 is LNHDA and CDR2 SQIVND (reference sequence). After removal of 2 bases from V and 11 bases from J, the junction contained 8 bases not matched to a gene. The CDR3 extends over 16 amino acids. CDR3 in amino acids: CASSIKEGTSGGRQYF. In nucleotides, the CDR3 is TGTGCCAGTAGTATAAAAGAGGGGACTAGCGGGGGGAGGCAGTATTTT.

This clone was recorded once. The CDR3 nucleotides read TGTGCCAGCAGCTGGAGTCGAGGCTACACCTTC. Residues: CASSWSRGYTF. The chain uses TRBV5-6 and TRBJ1-2; D is unresolved. The CDR3 spans 11 residues. Trimming removed 3 bases from V and 8 bases from J, with 8 bases in between. Germline CDR1 SGHDT, CDR2 YYEEEE. The full variable domain, its missing parts supplied by reference TRBV5-6 and TRBJ1-2, is DAGVTQSPTHLIKTRGQQVTLRCSPKSGHDTVSWYQQALGQGPQFIFQYYEEEERQRGNFPDRFSGHQFPNYSSELNVNALLLGDSALYLCASSWSRGYTFGSGTRLTVV.

The chain has TRBV2 and TRBJ1-5, with TRBD1 as a possible D gene (6 bases). V shed 5 bases and J shed 6 bases, with 20 bases lying between them. Germline loops: CDR1 SNHLY, CDR2 FYNNEI. The length of the CDR3 is 16 residues. The CDR3 is CASSSGGAVIGQPQHF. CDR3 DNA sequence: TGTGCCAGCAGTTCTGGGGGGGCGGTTATAGGTCAGCCCCAGCATTTT.

The chain has TRBV27 and TRBJ1-1, with 10 bases lining up with TRBD1. Germline CDR1 reads MNHEY; CDR2 reads SMNVEV (reference sequence). The CDR3 spans 15 residues. After removal of 2 bases from V and 4 bases from J, the junction contained 4 bases not matched to a gene. CDR3 DNA sequence: TGTGCCAGCAGTTTAGGACGGACAGGGGGCACTGAAGCTTTCTTT. It is translated as CASSLGRTGGTEAFF.

V gene TRBV4-1 combines with J gene TRBJ2-3, with 12 bases lining up with TRBD2. Germline V lookup: CDR1 MGHRA, CDR2 YSYEKL. The V segment lost 1 base and the J segment 7 bases; nucleotides outside the gene matches: 3. CDR3 length: 15 residues. CDR3 protein: CASSQGTSGAYTQYF. CDR3 coding DNA: TGCGCCAGCAGCCAAGGGACTAGCGGGGCATATACGCAGTATTTT.

The V call is TRBV28, the J call TRBJ2-3; weak D call: TRBD1 (6 bases). The CDR3 spans 13 residues. Germline-derived CDR1 and CDR2 are MDHEN and SYDVKM. V lost 8 bases, J lost 7 bases, and 16 bases lay in between. As DNA, the CDR3 is TGTGCCAGCGGTGAGACAGGTGCCCATACGCAGTATTTT. Protein product: CASGETGAHTQYF. The full variable domain, completed using reference TRBV28 and TRBJ2-3, is DVKVTQSSRYLVKRTGEKVFLECVQDMDHENMFWYRQDPGLGLRLIYFSYDVKMKEKGDIPEGYSVSREKKERFSLILESASTNQTSMYLCASGETGAHTQYFGPGTRLTVL.

The chain uses TRBV12-3 or TRBV12-4 and TRBJ1-1; D not resolved. V lost 7 bases, J lost 2 bases, and 11 bases lay in between. This CDR3 region has 13 residues. The CDR3 DNA sequence: TGTGCCAGCAAACCTGGAGGCAACACTGAAGCTTTCTTT. This translates into CASKPGGNTEAFF.

The CDR3 DNA sequence: TGTGCCAGCAGTGAAGTAGGGACAGGGTATCCTGAAGCTTTCTTT. It encodes CASSEVGTGYPEAFF. This rearrangement joins TRBV6-1 to TRBJ1-1, with 9 positions matching TRBD1. The junction had 6 bases not matched to a gene; V was cut back by 1 base and J by 6 bases. There are 15 residues in the CDR3. Per germline, CDR1 MNHNS and CDR2 SASEGT.

The V call is TRBV2, the J call TRBJ2-2; the match to TRBD2 covers 10 bases. The CDR3 contains 15 residues. Germline lookup yields CDR1 SNHLY and CDR2 FYNNEI. V gave up 6 bases and J gave up 2 bases; unmatched junction bases: 3. Written as DNA, the CDR3 is TGTGCCAGCAGGGCACTAGCGGGAAACACCGGGGAGCTGTTTTTT. Translation: CASRALAGNTGELFF.

V gene TRBV7-9 combines with J gene TRBJ1-4; 9 positions match TRBD1. CDR1 is SEHNR and CDR2 is FQNEAQ in the germline V gene (reference sequence). Trimming cost V 3 bases and J 7 bases; bases outside gene matches: 6. CDR3 length equals 15 residues. The CDR3 region has the DNA TGTGCCAGCAGCTTCAGCACAGGGGGCGGTGAAAAACTGTTTTTT. Protein: CASSFSTGGGEKLFF.

The rearrangement joins TRBV5-1 to TRBJ2-1; a weak D match, TRBD2 (6 bases). The length of the CDR3 is 15 residues. Germline loops: CDR1 SGHRS, CDR2 YFSETQ. V lost 0 bases, J lost 8 bases, and 15 bases lay in between. The CDR3 nucleotides are TGCGCCAGCAGCTTGGCCCCCACTAGCTTCCATGAGCAGTTCTTC. Residues: CASSLAPTSFHEQFF.